This T cell receptor (beta chain) originates from a study of regulatory T cells in long-lasting Graves disease. Study-wide points: Repertoires from persistent disease leaned toward TRBV28, TRBJ1-2 and TRBJ2-5. Tissue studied was limited to peripheral blood, excluding thyroid tissue.

Libraries of TCR beta came from iRepertoire HTBI primers plus Arm-PCR of CDR3 regions. TCRdb analysed the multiplex PCR reads with MiXCR anew, one entry per CDR3 protein. The data contain about 620,000 distinct CDR3 sequences, under 20% of them seen just once; the ten biggest clones take up roughly 18%. This CDR3 contains 15 residues. Looked up from germline, CDR1 is SGHRS and CDR2 is YFSETQ. The trim removed 5 bases at V and 5 bases at J, leaving 6 bases unmatched. This clonotype has a handful of counts. Its antigen is not identified. As to time point: newly diagnosed GD, antithyroid drugs for less than 3 months. Making the TCR library involved RNA that had been extracted from PBMCs. The sample also formed part of further work on T cells in Graves' hyperthyroidism and ophthalmopathy. That report adds: HTBI primers were used for first-round RT-PCR of the TCR CDR3. Most clonotypes that expanded in the thyroid above 0.001 also showed up in blood.

Here the sequenced sample was peripheral blood mononuclear cells (PBMCs), taken at new diagnosis, from a patient treated with antithyroid drugs. The source is a woman aged 25 to 39 with Graves disease. This chain links TRBV5-1 with TRBJ2-1, with TRBD2 matching over 11 bases. CDR3 loop: CASRTGTSGNNEQFF. CDR3 sequence (DNA): TGCGCCAGCAGAACCGGGACTAGCGGAAACAATGAGCAGTTCTTC.